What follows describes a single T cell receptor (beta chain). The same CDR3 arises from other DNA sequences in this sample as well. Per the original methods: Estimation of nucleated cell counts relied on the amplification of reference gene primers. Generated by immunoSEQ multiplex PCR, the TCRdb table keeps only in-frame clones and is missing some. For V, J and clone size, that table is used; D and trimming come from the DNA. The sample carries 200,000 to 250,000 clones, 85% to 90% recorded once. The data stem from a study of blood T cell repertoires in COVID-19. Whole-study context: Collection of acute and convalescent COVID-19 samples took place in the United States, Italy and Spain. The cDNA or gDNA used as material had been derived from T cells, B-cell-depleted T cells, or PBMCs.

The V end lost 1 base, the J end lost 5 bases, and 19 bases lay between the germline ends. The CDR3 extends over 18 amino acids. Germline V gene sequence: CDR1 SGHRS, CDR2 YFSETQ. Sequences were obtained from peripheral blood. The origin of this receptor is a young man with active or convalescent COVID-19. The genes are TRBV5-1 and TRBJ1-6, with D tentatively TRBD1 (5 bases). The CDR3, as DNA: TGCGCCAGCAGCTTGTTCTTTGGGGCGCCGGTTAATAATTCACCCCTCCACTTT. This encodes CASSLFFGAPVNNSPLHF.